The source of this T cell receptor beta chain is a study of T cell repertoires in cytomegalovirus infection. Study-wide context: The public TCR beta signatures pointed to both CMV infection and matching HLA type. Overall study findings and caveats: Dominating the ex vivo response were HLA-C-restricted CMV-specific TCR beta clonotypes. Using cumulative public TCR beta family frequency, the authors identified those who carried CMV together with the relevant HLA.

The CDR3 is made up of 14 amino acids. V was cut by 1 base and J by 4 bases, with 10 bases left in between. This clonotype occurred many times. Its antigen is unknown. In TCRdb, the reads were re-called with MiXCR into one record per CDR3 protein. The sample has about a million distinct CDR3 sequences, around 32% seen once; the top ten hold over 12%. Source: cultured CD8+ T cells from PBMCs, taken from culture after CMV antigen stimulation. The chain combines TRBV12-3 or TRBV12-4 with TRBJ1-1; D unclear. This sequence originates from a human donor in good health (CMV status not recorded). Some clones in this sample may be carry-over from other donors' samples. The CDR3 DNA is TGTGCCAGCAGTTTAGGTAGGCGTCCCACTGAAGCTTTCTTT. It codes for CASSLGRRPTEAFF.